What follows are 16 T cell receptor beta chains derived from one specimen sequenced in a study of breast tumors, draining lymph nodes, adjacent tissues. TCRdb processed the multiplex PCR reads anew with MiXCR; each CDR3 protein has one entry. Of 50,000 to 55,000 distinct CDR3 sequences listed, roughly 41% are singletons. The sequenced sample consisted of breast tumor tissue. All receptors come from a female donor with breast cancer. Some clones in this sample may be carry-over from other donors' samples.

In this sample, this clonotype turned up many times. The J gene is TRBJ1-2, the V gene TRBV6-1; 7 positions agree with TRBD1. Trimming cost V 2 bases and J 7 bases; bases outside gene matches: 13. The CDR3 extends over 16 amino acids. Looked up from germline, CDR1 is MNHNS and CDR2 is SASEGT. The chain's CDR3 is CASSEIAGPTGPGYTF. CDR3 nucleotides: TGTGCCAGCAGTGAAATCGCAGGACCGACAGGGCCTGGCTACACCTTC.

This clonotype was counted a few times. Being one base from a much bigger clone, this may be a read error. The chain is built from TRBV5-6 and TRBJ2-7; D gene ambiguous. Trimming pared 0 bases from V and 5 bases from J, leaving 15 bases between. The CDR3 extends over 15 amino acids. From germline, CDR1 is SGHDT and CDR2 YYEEEE. This CDR3 is CASSLEQAAPDEQYF. CDR3 in DNA: TGTGCCAGCAGCTTGGAGCAGGCGGCCCCAGACGAGCAGTACTTC. Variable domain in full (rest from reference TRBV5-6 and TRBJ2-7): DAGVTQSPTHLIKTRGQQVTLRCSPKSGHDTVSWYQQALGQGPQFIFQYYEEEERQRGNFPDRFSGHQFPNYSSELNVNALLLGDSALYLCASSLEQAAPDEQYFGPGTRLTVT.

This clonotype was seen at least ten times. The rearrangement joins TRBV20-1 to TRBJ1-1; TRBD1 matches 10 bases. This CDR3 is 13 amino acids long. CDR1 DFQATT and CDR2 SNEGSKA come from the germline V gene (reference sequence). V shed 5 bases and J 1 base; nucleotides not matched to a gene: 1. This CDR3 reads CSAGTGANTEAFF. CDR3 bases: TGCAGTGCTGGGACAGGGGCGAACACTGAAGCTTTCTTT.

The chain joins TRBV2 to TRBJ1-6; D is undetermined. Germline V gives CDR1 SNHLY, CDR2 FYNNEI. Between the trimmed V and J ends, which lost 7 bases and 7 bases, there was a span of 11 bases. The CDR3 is made up of 13 amino acids. CDR3 residues: CASNTASNSPLHF. In nucleotides, the CDR3 is TGTGCCAGCAATACGGCATCCAATTCACCCCTCCACTTT.

In the case of this clonotype: This may be a read error: a much more frequent sequence differs by one nucleotide. This chain connects TRBV6-1 to TRBJ2-5, with D maybe TRBD1 (6 bases). CDR1 MNHNS and CDR2 SASEGT come from the germline V gene. There are 12 residues in the CDR3. The CDR3 sequence: CASSHTGSTQHF. The CDR3 coding sequence is TGTGCCAGCAGTCATACAGGGTCGACCCAGCACTTC.

The chain uses TRBV10-3 and TRBJ2-5; maybe TRBD2 (5 bases). This CDR3 comprises 12 residues. Per the germline V gene, CDR1 is ENHRY and CDR2 is SYGVKD. Trimming pared 6 bases from V and 14 bases from J, leaving 19 bases between. The CDR3, as DNA: TGTGCCATCAGGGGCGGGCGAGAGGCCCCATACTTC. Translation: CAIRGGREAPYF.

Concerning this clonotype itself: This CDR3 is missing its conserved last phenylalanine or tryptophan, likely due to a read error. This rearrangement joins TRBV7-2 to TRBJ2-7; TRBD2 agrees at 8 bases. J was trimmed by 4 bases and V by 4 bases; bases with no gene match: 3. Per the germline V gene, CDR1 is SGHTA and CDR2 is FQGNSA. The length of the CDR3 is 13 residues. CDR3 sequence: CASSYREGYEQYY. As DNA, the CDR3 is TGTGCCAGCAGCTACCGGGAGGGGTACGAGCAGTACTAC.

This clonotype was picked up many times. The rearrangement uses TRBV30 and TRBJ1-2, with 8 nucleotides matching TRBD1. Losses at the gene ends were 3 bases for V and 7 bases for J; bases not matched to a gene: 19. This CDR3 is 17 amino acids long. Germline V CDR1 and CDR2: GTSNPN, SVGIG (reference sequence). Written as DNA, the CDR3 is TGTGCCTGGAGCGGGGGGGGGACGACAGGGGCTCTCTCTGGCTACACCTTC. The encoded protein is CAWSGGGTTGALSGYTF.

On this clonotype: This could be a read error, since a much larger clone is one nucleotide away. The rearrangement joins TRBV7-2 to TRBJ2-1; 7 nucleotides line up with TRBD1. This CDR3 spans 15 amino acids. Germline CDR1 SGHTA, CDR2 FQGNSA. CDR3 amino acids: CASSLGQGPYNEQLF. DNA of the CDR3: TGTGCCAGCAGCTTAGGACAGGGACCCTACAATGAGCAGCTCTTC.

This clonotype was counted many times. This chain uses TRBV29-1 with TRBJ2-3, with 8 bases lining up with TRBD2. Germline loops: CDR1 SQVTM, CDR2 ANQGSEA. The CDR3 covers 14 residues. The ends lost 7 bases at V and 3 bases at J; junction bases unmatched: 9. This CDR3 is CSARAGVGTDTQYF. Here the CDR3 DNA reads TGCAGCGCCCGAGCGGGAGTGGGTACAGATACGCAGTATTTT.

The rearrangement joins TRBV2 to TRBJ1-5; TRBD1 might be the D (5 bases). Per germline, CDR1 SNHLY and CDR2 FYNNEI. V lost 3 bases and J lost 7, with 22 bases in between. The CDR3 length is 17 residues. Here the CDR3 reads CASSERRGSYNEQPQHF. DNA for the CDR3: TGTGCCAGCAGTGAGAGACGGGGCTCCTACAATGAGCAGCCCCAGCATTTT.

This clonotype was seen at least ten times. J is TRBJ1-6 and V is TRBV18; D is possibly TRBD1 (6 bases). The V end was cut by 4 bases, the J end by 6 bases, with 16 bases between. The germline V gene has CDR1 KGHSH and CDR2 LQKENI. The CDR3 spans 16 residues. CDR3 sequence (DNA): TGTGCCAGCTCACGCGGGTGGGGACAAAGTAATTCACCCCTCCACTTT. It translates to CASSRGWGQSNSPLHF.

In this sample, this clonotype turned up many times. A much larger clone lies one base from this, so it may be a read error. The V call is TRBV5-8, the J call TRBJ2-7; 7 bases align to TRBD2. The ends lost 9 bases at V and 4 bases at J; junction bases unmatched: 13. The length of the CDR3 is 14 residues. Per the germline V gene, CDR1 is SGHTS and CDR2 is YDEGEE. CDR3: CATRTGTTPYEQYF. Written as DNA, the CDR3 is TGTGCCACCAGGACCGGGACTACCCCTTACGAGCAGTACTTC.

A word on this clonotype: One junction end disagrees with the germline gene, perhaps due to a read error. V usage is TRBV30 and J usage is TRBJ1-5; D is unresolved. There are 14 residues in the CDR3. Germline V lookup: CDR1 GTSNPN, CDR2 SVGIG (reference sequence). The CDR3 DNA reads as TGTGCCTGGGGTGTACCCCCGACGGATCAGCCCCAGCATTTT. Translation gives CAWGVPPTDQPQHF.

This clonotype was found once. Mismatch with germline at one junction end may stem from a read error. V usage is TRBV29-1 and J usage is TRBJ2-5, with a possible D match to TRBD2 (5 bases). The germline V gene encodes CDR1 SQVTM and CDR2 ANQGSEA. The CDR3 length is 15 residues. In nucleotides, the CDR3 is TGCAGCGTTGAAGATTTCTCGGGATTCCAAAAAACCCCGGACTTC. It specifies CSVEDFSGFQKTPDF.

About this clonotype: The limits of the CDR3 on the DNA are not certain, so only TCRdb's listed CDR3 is given. This chain's CDR3 is CAISELAANEQFFGPQPQHF. The chain has TRBV10-3 and TRBJ1-5. The CDR3 is made up of 20 amino acids, end residues included. Germline CDR1 reads ENHRY; CDR2 reads SYGVKD.